Below, 8 T cell receptor beta chains from the same sample are listed, as sequenced in a study of blood T cell repertoires in COVID-19. Produced via immunoSEQ multiplex PCR; TCRdb's table is partial and in-frame only. This sample has 250,000 to 350,000 clones, with approximately 83% found just once. What was sequenced was peripheral blood. Every receptor here comes from an older person with COVID-19, enrolled during active disease.

This clone was observed once. CDR3 region: CASSYYSDTQYF. The CDR3 region has the DNA TGTGCCAGCAGTTACTATTCTGATACGCAGTATTTT. V usage is TRBV6-6 and J usage is TRBJ2-3; D is undetermined. The CDR3 length is 12 residues. Trimming removed 1 base at V and 6 bases at J, with 5 bases between. Germline CDR1 and CDR2: MNHNY and SVGAGI (reference sequence).

V usage is TRBV5-1 and J usage is TRBJ2-5; 9 positions agree with TRBD2. Germline assignment: CDR1 SGHRS and CDR2 YFSETQ. V dropped 3 bases and J dropped 4; count of bases not matched to a gene: 10. This CDR3 comprises 16 residues. The DNA of the CDR3 is TGCGCCAGCAGCTCCCAAGCGGGAGGTCTAGGAGAGACCCAGTACTTC. Its translation is CASSSQAGGLGETQYF.

The V and J genes are TRBV7-2 and TRBJ2-5; 7 bases match TRBD1. The CDR3 spans 17 residues. Germline loops: CDR1 SGHTA, CDR2 FQGNSA. With V trimmed by 1 base and J by 2 bases, 10 bases remained unmatched. The CDR3 reads CASSLGGRGSEQETQYF. The CDR3 DNA reads TGTGCCAGCAGCTTAGGCGGCAGGGGGTCAGAGCAAGAGACCCAGTACTTC. The full variable domain, in which reference TRBV7-2 and TRBJ2-5 provide the parts outside the CDR3, is GAGVSQSPSNKVTEKGKDVELRCDPISGHTALYWYRQSLGQGLEFLIYFQGNSAPDKSGLPSDRFSAERTGGSVSTLTIQRTQQEDSAVYLCASSLGGRGSEQETQYFGPGTRLLVL.

The chain links TRBV19 to TRBJ2-7, with D perhaps TRBD2 (6 bases). The CDR3 covers 15 residues. Germline-derived CDR1 and CDR2 are LNHDA and SQIVND (reference sequence). Trimming stripped 3 bases from V and 1 base from J, with 13 bases between. The CDR3 region is CASSIGGTTSYEQYF. The CDR3 nucleotides read TGTGCCAGTAGTATCGGGGGTACTACTTCCTACGAGCAGTACTTC. The variable domain in full, with the rest retrieved from reference TRBV19 and TRBJ2-7, is DGGITQSPKYLFRKEGQNVTLSCEQNLNHDAMYWYRQDPGQGLRLIYYSQIVNDFQKGDIAEGYSVSREKKESFPLTVTSAQKNPTAFYLCASSIGGTTSYEQYFGPGTRLTVT.

This clone occurred once. This chain joins TRBV18 and TRBJ1-2; D remains ambiguous. This CDR3 comprises 14 residues. Germline CDR1 and CDR2: KGHSH and LQKENI. Trimming removed 2 bases at V and 1 base at J, with 8 bases between. The CDR3 spells CASSPGPVNYGYTF. DNA for the CDR3: TGTGCCAGCTCACCAGGGCCGGTTAACTATGGCTACACCTTC.

The chain employs TRBV7-2 and TRBJ2-7; 7 positions match TRBD2. The CDR3 sequence is 13 residues long. The germline V gene has CDR1 SGHTA and CDR2 FQGNSA. V shed 5 bases, J shed 7 bases, and the junction held 8 bases outside the gene matches. CDR3 loop: CASSPQAGREQYF. The CDR3, as DNA: TGTGCCAGCAGCCCACAAGCGGGAAGGGAGCAGTACTTC.

The rearrangement joins TRBV5-4 to TRBJ1-6; D may be TRBD1 (6 bases). Germline V gene lookup returns CDR1 SGHNT and CDR2 YYREEE (reference sequence). CDR3 size: 15 residues. V shed 0 bases and J shed 7 bases, with 11 bases lying between them. The CDR3 coding sequence is TGTGCCAGCAGCTTGGATTTCCAGGGGAATTCACCCCTCCACTTT. Translated, it gives CASSLDFQGNSPLHF.

This clone occurred a few times. The rearrangement uses TRBV5-1 and TRBJ2-3, with D tentatively TRBD1 (5 bases). The CDR3 contains 14 residues. V was cut by 0 bases and J by 2 bases, with 7 bases left in between. Germline V lookup: CDR1 SGHRS, CDR2 YFSETQ. This CDR3 is CASSLVGATDTQYF. The CDR3 bases are TGCGCCAGCAGCTTGGTAGGGGCCACAGATACGCAGTATTTT.